Described below is a single TCR beta chain sequence and its context. Antigen unknown. The Oncomine TCR Beta short-read assay was applied to DNA of cultured CD4+ T cells. TCRdb called the PCR reads again in MiXCR, with one record for every CDR3 protein. The sample records over 11,000 distinct CDR3 sequences, around 50% being singletons. Specified treatment: roughly 11-day PBMC culture with coronavirus spike peptide pools or control peptides (ViraFEST assay). The sample belongs to a study of vaccination and CD4 T cells after COVID-19. There are 15 residues in the CDR3. V lost 0 bases and J 0 bases, leaving 6 bases between the germline ends. Germline V gene data show CDR1 as LNHDA and CDR2 as SQIVND (reference sequence).

This clonotype was sampled from a human donor who had recovered from COVID-19. This chain joins TRBV19 and TRBJ2-1; D is unclear. This material consisted of CD4+ T cells from blood, cultured in vitro, taken before SARS-CoV-2 vaccination. DNA of the CDR3: TGTGCCAGTAGTATAGACAGGAGCTCCTACAATGAGCAGTTCTTC. Its protein product is CASSIDRSSYNEQFF.